These 28 T cell receptor beta chains came from one sample sequenced in a study of cytomegalovirus exposure and HLA in healthy donors (dated by TCRdb to about 2017). The library was made by the immunoSEQ multiplex PCR assay. Entries here come from immuneACCESS through TCRdb and include only in-frame sequences with V and J called. Some clones fail to appear in such tables; in the studies checked, an unresolved V gene covers under half of the shortfall, and the cause of the remainder is unknown. This sample holds over 150,000 clones; 91% were observed only once. The ten largest make up approximately 2.9% of the sample. The source material was PBMCs. The receptors here all came from a young woman in good health and CMV-seropositive.

This clone was seen a single time. V gene TRBV7-9 combines with J gene TRBJ1-2; 8 bases fit TRBD1. Germline V lookup: CDR1 SEHNR, CDR2 FQNEAQ (reference sequence). J lost 0 bases, V lost 4 bases, and 4 bases had no gene match. The CDR3 spans 15 residues. CDR3: CASSSGQAPNYGYTF. The DNA of the CDR3 is TGTGCCAGCAGCTCGGGACAGGCACCTAACTATGGCTACACCTTC. Full variable domain (remainder filled in from reference TRBV7-9 and TRBJ1-2): DTGVSQNPRHKITKRGQNVTFRCDPISEHNRLYWYRQTLGQGPEFLTYFQNEAQLEKSRLLSDRFSAERPKGSFSTLEIQRTEQGDSAMYLCASSSGQAPNYGYTFGSGTRLTVV.

This chain joins TRBV13 and TRBJ2-7, with 9 bases aligning to TRBD1. The V gene's germline CDR1 is PRHDT and CDR2 FYEKMQ (reference sequence). Losses at the gene ends were 1 base for V and 7 bases for J; bases not matched to a gene: 8. The length of the CDR3 is 15 residues. The CDR3 region is CASSLEGQGGVEQYF. The CDR3 bases are TGTGCCAGCAGCTTAGAGGGACAGGGAGGAGTTGAGCAGTACTTC.

The chain links TRBV14 to TRBJ1-1; D is unresolved. Trimming stripped 4 bases from V and 1 base from J, with 16 bases between. Germline V CDR1 and CDR2: SGHDN, FVKESK. The CDR3 consists of 16 residues. This CDR3 is CASSPLRRQPNTEAFF. The CDR3 DNA sequence: TGTGCCAGCAGCCCACTAAGGAGGCAACCGAACACTGAAGCTTTCTTT.

The V gene is TRBV5-6, the J gene TRBJ2-1; a possible D gene is TRBD2 (6 bases). CDR1 is SGHDT, CDR2 YYEEEE, per germline. The length of the CDR3 is 19 residues. V was pared by 0 bases and J by 8 bases, with 27 bases between. CDR3 DNA sequence: TGTGCCAGCAGCTTGGGATTGCCGGGCACTAGCCTCGGTGGCGATGAGCAGTTCTTC. Its protein is CASSLGLPGTSLGGDEQFF. Full variable domain (remainder filled in from reference TRBV5-6 and TRBJ2-1): DAGVTQSPTHLIKTRGQQVTLRCSPKSGHDTVSWYQQALGQGPQFIFQYYEEEERQRGNFPDRFSGHQFPNYSSELNVNALLLGDSALYLCASSLGLPGTSLGGDEQFFGPGTRLTVL.

The CDR3 sequence: CARGAGQNNEQFF. The CDR3, as DNA: TGTGCCAGGGGGGCCGGGCAGAACAATGAGCAGTTCTTC. V is TRBV2 and J is TRBJ2-1, with D possibly being TRBD1 (6 bases). Per the germline V gene, CDR1 is SNHLY and CDR2 is FYNNEI. Trimming stripped 9 bases from V and 5 bases from J, with 14 bases between. The CDR3 spans 13 residues.

The chain combines TRBV18 with TRBJ1-1; 7 nucleotides line up with TRBD1. Germline values: CDR1 KGHSH, CDR2 LQKENI. The J segment lost 0 bases and the V segment lost 3 bases, leaving 7 bases of the junction unmatched. The CDR3 runs 16 residues. In DNA form, the CDR3 reads TGTGCCAGCTCACCCCAATCGACAGGGATGAACACTGAAGCTTTCTTT. This gives the protein CASSPQSTGMNTEAFF.

J is TRBJ2-3 and V is TRBV28, with 9 bases that match TRBD2. After removal of 3 bases from V and 5 bases from J, the junction contained 6 bases not matched to a gene. CDR3 length equals 15 residues. CDR1 is MDHEN and CDR2 is SYDVKM in the germline V gene. The CDR3 DNA follows: TGTGCCAGCAGTTTTTGGGGGACTAGCTTAGATACGCAGTATTTT. This codes for CASSFWGTSLDTQYF.

This clone was observed once. This sequence joins TRBV7-2 and TRBJ1-1, with 10 bases lining up with TRBD1. The CDR3 loop spans 12 amino acids. Trimming removed 2 bases from V and 10 bases from J; junction bases left unmatched: 1. Looked up from germline, CDR1 is SGHTA and CDR2 is FQGNSA. The CDR3 sequence: CASSLRTGGAFF. The CDR3 DNA is TGTGCCAGCAGCTTACGGACAGGGGGAGCTTTCTTT.

This rearrangement joins TRBV11-2 to TRBJ2-1, with TRBD2 matching over 7 bases. From germline, CDR1 is SGHAT and CDR2 FQNNGV. Unmatched junction bases numbered 8, after V lost 1 base and J lost 2 bases. The CDR3 extends over 17 amino acids. The CDR3 nucleotides read TGTGCCAGCAGCTTAGCACCTAGGGCGGGAGCCTACAATGAGCAGTTCTTC. Its protein product is CASSLAPRAGAYNEQFF.

The chain carries TRBV7-2 and TRBJ2-5, with 8 nucleotides matching TRBD1. Germline V gene lookup returns CDR1 SGHTA and CDR2 FQGNSA. The CDR3 loop spans 16 amino acids. J gave up 5 bases and V 4 bases, and 12 bases lay outside the gene matches. The CDR3 nucleotides read TGTGCCAGCAGCTGGTCGACAGGGGAGGAAGGGGAGACCCAGTACTTC. Its translation is CASSWSTGEEGETQYF.

The chain uses TRBV27 and TRBJ2-7; 12 bases fit TRBD2. Germline CDR1 MNHEY, CDR2 SMNVEV (reference sequence). CDR3 length equals 17 residues. Losses at the gene ends were 4 bases for V and 0 bases for J; bases not matched to a gene: 7. In nucleotides, the CDR3 is TGTGCCAGCAGTTCAGGCTTGACTAGCGGGAGCTCCTACGAGCAGTACTTC. Translation: CASSSGLTSGSSYEQYF.

CDR3 nucleotides: TGTGCCAGCAGCTCCCTCGGAGAGCGGGAGGGCCTGGATACGCAGTATTTT. This gives the protein CASSSLGEREGLDTQYF. The gene calls are TRBV7-3 and TRBJ2-3; 10 bases are shared with TRBD2. Germline V gene lookup returns CDR1 SGHTA and CDR2 FQGTGA. J lost 6 bases, V lost 4 bases, and 13 bases had no gene match. CDR3 length: 17 residues.

This chain connects TRBV13 to TRBJ1-1; TRBD1 might be the D (5 bases). Germline CDR1 reads PRHDT; CDR2 reads FYEKMQ (reference sequence). The V end lost 1 base, the J end lost 3 bases, and 9 bases lay between the germline ends. CDR3 length equals 14 residues. The CDR3 coding sequence is TGTGCCAGCAGCTTAGCCGGGGGAGACACTGAAGCTTTCTTT. Residues: CASSLAGGDTEAFF.

This sequence joins TRBV10-3 and TRBJ1-2; D is undetermined. Looked up from germline, CDR1 is ENHRY and CDR2 is SYGVKD. V was shortened by 0 bases and J by 4 bases, with 6 bases between the two germline ends. CDR3 length equals 13 residues. The CDR3 sequence: CAISESTVYGYTF. The CDR3 DNA follows: TGTGCCATCAGTGAGTCAACAGTCTATGGCTACACCTTC.

The chain joins TRBV11-3 to TRBJ2-3; TRBD1 agrees at 9 bases. This CDR3 has 14 residues. Unmatched junction bases numbered 2, after V lost 3 bases and J lost 4 bases. Germline CDR1 reads SGHNT; CDR2 reads YENEEA. For the CDR3, the DNA is TGTGCCAGCAGCTTGGGACAGGGAGCAGATACGCAGTATTTT. Translation gives CASSLGQGADTQYF.

V gene TRBV19 combines with J gene TRBJ1-5; D uncertain. From germline, CDR1 is LNHDA and CDR2 SQIVND (reference sequence). Trimming stripped 2 bases from V and 0 bases from J, with 11 bases between. The CDR3 has 16 amino acids. The CDR3 reads CASSIRHEYSNQPQHF. The DNA for the CDR3 is TGTGCCAGTAGTATACGACACGAGTATAGCAATCAGCCCCAGCATTTT.

The rearrangement joins TRBV4-1 to TRBJ1-1; D unclear. This CDR3 has 15 amino acids. The V end was cut by 1 base, the J end by 5 bases, with 14 bases between. Germline V lookup: CDR1 MGHRA, CDR2 YSYEKL. The CDR3 loop is CASSQGTAGRTEAFF. The CDR3 region has the DNA TGCGCCAGCAGCCAAGGAACGGCAGGAAGAACTGAAGCTTTCTTT.

The J gene is TRBJ1-6, the V gene TRBV12-5; D gene uncertain. CDR3 length: 13 residues. V lost 8 bases and J 5 bases, leaving 10 bases between the germline ends. Germline CDR1 is LGHNT and CDR2 is FRNRAP. The CDR3 here is CASRAQNNSPLHF. The DNA for the CDR3 is TGTGCTAGTCGAGCGCAGAATAATTCACCCCTCCACTTT.

This CDR3 reads CASRAGLTDTQYF. CDR3 DNA: TGTGCCAGCAGGGCGGGACTAACCGATACGCAGTATTTT. The V gene is TRBV6-5, the J gene TRBJ2-3, with 7 nucleotides matching TRBD2. CDR3 size: 13 residues. Germline V gives CDR1 MNHEY, CDR2 SVGAGI. Trimming cost V 6 bases and J 6 bases; bases outside gene matches: 6.

The chain has TRBV5-1 and TRBJ2-1; 7 bases are shared with TRBD2. The CDR3 has 15 residues. Germline CDR1 SGHRS, CDR2 YFSETQ. After removal of 5 bases from V and 3 bases from J, the junction contained 8 bases not matched to a gene. CDR3 residues: CASSRELADYNEQFF. CDR3 DNA: TGCGCCAGCAGTAGGGAGCTAGCGGACTACAATGAGCAGTTCTTC. The variable domain in full, completed from reference TRBV5-1 and TRBJ2-1, reads KAGVTQTPRYLIKTRGQQVTLSCSPISGHRSVSWYQQTPGQGLQFLFEYFSETQRNKGNFPGRFSGRQFSNSRSEMNVSTLELGDSALYLCASSRELADYNEQFFGPGTRLTVL.

V gene TRBV10-3 combines with J gene TRBJ2-7; tentative D call: TRBD2 (6 bases). From germline, CDR1 is ENHRY and CDR2 SYGVKD. The CDR3 has 15 residues. Trimming left V 5 bases short and J 2 bases short, with 16 bases between. The CDR3 region is CAISLGGGATYEQYF. In DNA, the CDR3 is TGTGCCATCAGTCTGGGCGGCGGGGCTACCTACGAGCAGTACTTC.

This CDR3 is CASSLAQGLAAYNEQFF. The CDR3 DNA follows: TGTGCCAGCAGCTTAGCCCAGGGACTAGCAGCCTACAATGAGCAGTTCTTC. V usage is TRBV7-9 and J usage is TRBJ2-1; 9 nucleotides match TRBD2. Germline V gives CDR1 SEHNR, CDR2 FQNEAQ (reference sequence). V lost 0 bases, J lost 2 bases, and 5 bases stayed unmatched. The CDR3 has 17 amino acids.

The chain employs TRBV19 and TRBJ1-1; D is undetermined. This CDR3 spans 11 amino acids. The germline CDR1 and CDR2 sequences are LNHDA and SQIVND (reference sequence). Here the CDR3 reads CTPPHHTEAFF. CDR3 coding DNA: TGTACTCCCCCCCACCACACTGAAGCTTTCTTT.

This clone showed up just once. The chain joins TRBV28 to TRBJ1-5; D not certain. Trimming took off 2 bases at V and 3 bases at J, with 11 bases between the two ends. This CDR3 has 15 amino acids. Germline V CDR1 and CDR2: MDHEN, SYDVKM. The CDR3 DNA reads TGTGCCAGCAGTTTAGCGAGACACTTCAATCAGCCCCAGCATTTT. Protein sequence: CASSLARHFNQPQHF.

CDR3 region: CASSHLTSGGGTDTQYF. The CDR3 coding sequence is TGTGCCAGCAGCCACCTTACTAGCGGGGGAGGAACAGATACGCAGTATTTT. The chain combines TRBV4-2 with TRBJ2-3; 11 nucleotides align to TRBD2. The CDR3 loop spans 17 amino acids. The trim removed 3 bases at V and 3 bases at J, leaving 8 bases unmatched. Germline V gives CDR1 LGHNA, CDR2 YNFKEQ.

V gene TRBV7-9 combines with J gene TRBJ1-2; TRBD1 is a possible D gene (5 bases). The germline CDR1 and CDR2 sequences are SEHNR and FQNEAQ (reference sequence). The CDR3 is made up of 13 amino acids. V dropped 3 bases and J dropped 4 bases, with 9 bases sitting between them. The DNA of the CDR3 is TGTGCCAGCAGCTTGACAGATCCCTATGGCTACACCTTC. This translates into CASSLTDPYGYTF.

Written as DNA, the CDR3 is TGTGCCATCAGTCTTACAGGGCAGGAGCAGCCCCAGCATTTT. This gives the protein CAISLTGQEQPQHF. The chain is built from TRBV10-3 and TRBJ1-5, with a possible D match to TRBD1 (6 bases). Trimming pared 5 bases from V and 7 bases from J, leaving 15 bases between. CDR1 is ENHRY and CDR2 is SYGVKD in the germline V gene. The CDR3 contains 14 residues.

The chain is built from TRBV4-2 and TRBJ2-3; 9 bases are a match to TRBD2. The CDR3 has 17 amino acids. J was trimmed by 1 base and V by 0 bases; bases with no gene match: 5. From germline, CDR1 is LGHNA and CDR2 YNFKEQ. The DNA for the CDR3 is TGTGCCAGCAGCCAAGACCCCTTAGCGGGGGGCACAGATACGCAGTATTTT. It codes for CASSQDPLAGGTDTQYF.